The 8 T cell receptor beta chains given below trace back to one sample, sequenced in a study of vaccination effects on CD4 cells after COVID-19. Under the ViraFEST assay, PBMC were stimulated with viral peptide pools so that antigen-specific CD4+ T cells expanded. Sequencing was performed afterwards. Having been cultured for around ten days, the cells underwent CD4+ T cell isolation. Confirmation by PCR established that the person had SARS-CoV-2 infection between March and December 2020. Antigens for these TCRs are unknown. Profiled with immunoSEQ multiplex PCR; TCRdb holds only in-frame clones, not every one. The sample carries approximately 29,000 clones, just over 70% recorded once. The starting material was CD4+ T cells from PBMCs cultured with a peptide pool, obtained before COVID-19 vaccination. The receptors were gathered from a human donor who had a prior SARS-CoV-2 infection.

In this sample, this clone turned up once. V usage is TRBV11-2 and J usage is TRBJ2-4; D ambiguous. Germline V CDR1 and CDR2: SGHAT, FQNNGV. This CDR3 has 19 residues. V lost 3 bases and J lost 0, with 21 bases in between. The CDR3 nucleotides read TGTGCCAGCAGCTTGTGGCCTAGAATGTTGAGAACAGCCAAAAACATTCAGTACTTC. Its protein product is CASSLWPRMLRTAKNIQYF. Using reference TRBV11-2 and TRBJ2-4 for the parts outside the CDR3, the full variable domain is EAGVAQSPRYKIIEKRQSVAFWCNPISGHATLYWYQQILGQGPKLLIQFQNNGVVDDSQLPKDRFSAERLKGVDSTLKIQPAKLEDSAVYLCASSLWPRMLRTAKNIQYFGAGTRLSVL.

The chain employs TRBV9 and TRBJ2-7; a weak D match, TRBD1 (6 bases). The germline gives CDR1 SGDLS, CDR2 YYNGEE. Trimming shortened V by 0 bases and J by 6 bases, and 13 bases separated the two germline ends. This CDR3 has 14 residues. The CDR3 DNA follows: TGTGCCAGCAGCGTAGAGCCCGCAGGGGCCGAGCAGTACTTC. Translation gives CASSVEPAGAEQYF.

The CDR3 loop is CASSPGTNTGELFF. The CDR3, as DNA: TGTGCCAGCAGCCCGGGGACAAACACCGGGGAGCTGTTTTTT. The genes are TRBV7-6 and TRBJ2-2; a possible D gene is TRBD1 (6 bases). Trimming stripped 5 bases from V and 2 bases from J, with 9 bases between. Looked up from germline, CDR1 is SGHVS and CDR2 is FNYEAQ. This CDR3 has 14 amino acids.

This clone was seen a handful of times. J is TRBJ1-1 and V is TRBV7-9, with D possibly TRBD1 on 5 matching bases. CDR3 size: 13 residues. Per the germline V gene, CDR1 is SEHNR and CDR2 is FQNEAQ (reference sequence). V lost 1 base and J lost 4, with 7 bases in between. The chain's CDR3 is CASSLGQGTEAFF. CDR3 coding DNA: TGTGCCAGCAGCTTAGGCCAGGGCACTGAAGCTTTCTTT.

The chain carries TRBV7-9 and TRBJ1-3, with unresolved D. The CDR3 spans 15 residues. Deletions cut 1 base from V and 2 bases from J, with 9 bases between. CDR1 is SEHNR and CDR2 is FQNEAQ in the germline V gene (reference sequence). The CDR3 bases are TGTGCCAGCAGCTTAGTACCCGGGACTGGAAACACCATATATTTT. Encoded protein: CASSLVPGTGNTIYF.

The gene calls are TRBV7-2 and TRBJ2-3, with 9 positions matching TRBD2. The CDR3 has 16 amino acids. V lost 5 bases to trimming and J lost 6 bases; unmatched junction nucleotides: 12. Germline V gene data show CDR1 as SGHTA and CDR2 as FQGNSA. The CDR3 DNA follows: TGTGCCAGCAGCCTAGGCCGTAGCGGGGGCTCCGATACGCAGTATTTT. It codes for CASSLGRSGGSDTQYF.

The chain links TRBV19 to TRBJ2-5; D not resolved. The length of the CDR3 is 13 residues. V was shortened by 4 bases and J by 2 bases, with 8 bases between the two germline ends. From germline, CDR1 is LNHDA and CDR2 SQIVND (reference sequence). The CDR3 nucleotides read TGTGCCAGTAGTAGCCAACGGCAAGAGACCCAGTACTTC. Encoded protein: CASSSQRQETQYF. The full variable domain, in which reference TRBV19 and TRBJ2-5 provide the parts outside the CDR3, is DGGITQSPKYLFRKEGQNVTLSCEQNLNHDAMYWYRQDPGQGLRLIYYSQIVNDFQKGDIAEGYSVSREKKESFPLTVTSAQKNPTAFYLCASSSQRQETQYFGPGTRLLVL.

The CDR3 nucleotides are TGTGCCAGCAGCTACCCATATTTAGCGGAGGGATGGGAGCAGTACTTC. Translating it yields CASSYPYLAEGWEQYF. The chain links TRBV11-2 to TRBJ2-7, with D possibly being TRBD2 (6 bases). Trimming left V 4 bases short and J 7 bases short, with 23 bases between. CDR3 length: 16 amino acids. Germline CDR1 SGHAT, CDR2 FQNNGV.